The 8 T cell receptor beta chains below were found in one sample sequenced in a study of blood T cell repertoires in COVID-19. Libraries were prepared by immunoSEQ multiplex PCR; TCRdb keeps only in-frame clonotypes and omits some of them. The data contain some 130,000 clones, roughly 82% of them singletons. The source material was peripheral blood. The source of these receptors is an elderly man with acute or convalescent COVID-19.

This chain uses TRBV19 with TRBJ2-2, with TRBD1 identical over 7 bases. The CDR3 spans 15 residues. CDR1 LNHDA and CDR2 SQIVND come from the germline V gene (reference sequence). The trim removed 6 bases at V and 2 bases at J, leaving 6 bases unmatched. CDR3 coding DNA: TGTGCCAGTAGATCCGGGACAGACAACACCGGGGAGCTGTTTTTT. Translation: CASRSGTDNTGELFF. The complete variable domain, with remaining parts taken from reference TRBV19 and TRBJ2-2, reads DGGITQSPKYLFRKEGQNVTLSCEQNLNHDAMYWYRQDPGQGLRLIYYSQIVNDFQKGDIAEGYSVSREKKESFPLTVTSAQKNPTAFYLCASRSGTDNTGELFFGEGSRLTVL.

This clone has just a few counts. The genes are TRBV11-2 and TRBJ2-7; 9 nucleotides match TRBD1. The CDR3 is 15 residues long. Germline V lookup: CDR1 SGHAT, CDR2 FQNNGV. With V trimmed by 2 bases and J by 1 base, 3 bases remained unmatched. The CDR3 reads CASSLSGTGSYEQYF. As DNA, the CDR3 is TGTGCCAGCAGCTTATCCGGGACAGGGTCCTACGAGCAGTACTTC.

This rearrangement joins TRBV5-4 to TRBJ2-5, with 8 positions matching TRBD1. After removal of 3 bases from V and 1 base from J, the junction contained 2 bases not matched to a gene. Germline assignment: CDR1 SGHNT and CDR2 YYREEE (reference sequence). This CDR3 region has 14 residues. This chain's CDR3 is CASSSDRVQETQYF. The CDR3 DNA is TGTGCCAGCAGCTCGGACAGGGTCCAAGAGACCCAGTACTTC.

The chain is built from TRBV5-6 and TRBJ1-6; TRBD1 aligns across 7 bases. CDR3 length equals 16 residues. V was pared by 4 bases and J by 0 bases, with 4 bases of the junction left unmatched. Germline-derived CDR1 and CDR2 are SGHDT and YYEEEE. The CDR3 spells CASSLTGSSYNSPLHF. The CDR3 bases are TGTGCCAGCAGCCTGACAGGGAGCTCCTATAATTCACCCCTCCACTTT.

DNA for the CDR3: TGTGCCAGCAGGGTGGGGGGGAGCACAGATACGCAGTATTTT. It translates to CASRVGGSTDTQYF. This chain connects TRBV6-5 to TRBJ2-3, with TRBD2 matching 7 bases. V gave up 6 bases and J gave up 0 bases; unmatched junction bases: 3. This CDR3 has 14 amino acids. Germline loops: CDR1 MNHEY, CDR2 SVGAGI.

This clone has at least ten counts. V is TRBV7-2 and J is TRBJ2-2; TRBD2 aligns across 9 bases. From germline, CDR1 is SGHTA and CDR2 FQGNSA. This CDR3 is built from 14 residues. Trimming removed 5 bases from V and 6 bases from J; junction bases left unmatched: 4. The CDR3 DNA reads TGTGCCAGCAGCCGCGAGCGGGAGGCCGGGGAGCTGTTTTTT. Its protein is CASSREREAGELFF.

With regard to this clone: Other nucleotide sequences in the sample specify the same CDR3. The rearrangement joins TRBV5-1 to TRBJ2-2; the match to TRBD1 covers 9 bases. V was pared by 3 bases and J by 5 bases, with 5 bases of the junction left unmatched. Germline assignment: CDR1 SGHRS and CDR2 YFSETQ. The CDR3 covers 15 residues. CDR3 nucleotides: TGCGCCAGCAGCTGGGGGACAGGGAATACCGGGGAGCTGTTTTTT. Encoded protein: CASSWGTGNTGELFF.

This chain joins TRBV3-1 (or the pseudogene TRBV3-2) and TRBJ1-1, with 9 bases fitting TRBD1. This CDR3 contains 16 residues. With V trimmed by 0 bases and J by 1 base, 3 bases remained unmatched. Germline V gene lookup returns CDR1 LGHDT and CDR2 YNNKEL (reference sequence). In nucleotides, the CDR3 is TGTGCCAGCAGCCAAGATCGGGGACAGGGGAACACTGAAGCTTTCTTT. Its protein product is CASSQDRGQGNTEAFF.